One sample yielded the 19 T cell receptor beta chains listed below, sequenced in a study of blood T cell repertoires in COVID-19. Profiling relied on immunoSEQ multiplex PCR, and the TCRdb table lists in-frame clones only, not all of them. The sample carries some 320,000 clones, about 89% recorded once. Sequences were obtained from peripheral blood. The receptors come from a woman between 45 and 65 years old who had recovered from COVID-19.

The chain couples TRBV5-8 to TRBJ2-1; 8 nucleotides match TRBD2. Germline-derived CDR1 and CDR2 are SGHTS and YDEGEE. The CDR3 consists of 13 residues. The J segment lost 9 bases and the V segment lost 2 bases, leaving 4 bases of the junction unmatched. The CDR3 DNA reads as TGTGCCAGCAGCTTCGGGGGGGCGCGTGAGCAGTTCTTC. This sequence encodes CASSFGGAREQFF.

This chain links TRBV4-2 with TRBJ2-1; 7 nucleotides align to TRBD2. V lost 4 bases to trimming and J lost 3 bases; unmatched junction nucleotides: 6. The CDR3 extends over 15 amino acids. Germline CDR1 reads LGHNA; CDR2 reads YNFKEQ. CDR3 bases: TGTGCCAGCAGCCGGGAGGGGCAGAACTACAATGAGCAGTTCTTC. This gives the protein CASSREGQNYNEQFF.

The gene calls are TRBV7-6 and TRBJ2-1, with TRBD1 matching over 7 bases. Looked up from germline, CDR1 is SGHVS and CDR2 is FNYEAQ. Trimming removed 0 bases from V and 2 bases from J; junction bases left unmatched: 4. The CDR3 runs to 16 residues. The CDR3 DNA reads as TGTGCCAGCAGCTTAGCGTTTCAGGGGGCCTACAATGAGCAGTTCTTC. Protein sequence: CASSLAFQGAYNEQFF.

The chain carries TRBV10-1 and TRBJ2-3; 8 bases map to TRBD2. The V gene end was trimmed by 4 bases and the J gene end by 1 base; junction bases not matched to a gene: 1. The CDR3 spans 14 residues. Germline CDR1 WNHNN, CDR2 SYGVQD (reference sequence). The CDR3 region is CASSGAGGTDTQYF. As DNA, the CDR3 is TGCGCCAGCAGTGGAGCGGGGGGCACAGATACGCAGTATTTT.

This chain connects TRBV24-1 to TRBJ1-2; 12 bases align to TRBD1. CDR1 KGHDR and CDR2 SFDVKD come from the germline V gene. The CDR3 totals 14 residues. Trimming removed 7 bases from V and 7 bases from J; junction bases left unmatched: 6. The CDR3 protein is CATRGTGGASGYTF. The CDR3, as DNA: TGTGCCACCAGGGGGACAGGGGGCGCTTCTGGCTACACCTTC.

The rearrangement links TRBV2 to TRBJ1-5; D possibly corresponds to TRBD1 (5 bases). Germline loops: CDR1 SNHLY, CDR2 FYNNEI. The CDR3 sequence is 13 residues long. V lost 10 bases to trimming and J lost 6 bases, with 16 bases between them. CDR3 sequence (DNA): TGTGCCACCTTAGGGGAGGTAGGTCAGCCCCAGCATTTT. It yields the protein CATLGEVGQPQHF.

This chain joins TRBV5-1 and TRBJ2-5; a weak D match, TRBD1 (5 bases). This CDR3 region has 14 residues. Deletions cut 0 bases from V and 2 bases from J, with 8 bases between. Germline CDR1 is SGHRS and CDR2 is YFSETQ. The CDR3 DNA is TGCGCCAGCAGCTTGGGACAGATACAAGAGACCCAGTACTTC. Protein: CASSLGQIQETQYF.

The chain is built from TRBV4-1 and TRBJ2-3; 14 bases align to TRBD2. Per the germline V gene, CDR1 is MGHRA and CDR2 is YSYEKL. J gave up 0 bases and V 1 base, and 3 bases lay outside the gene matches. The CDR3 is made up of 18 amino acids. The CDR3 DNA reads as TGCGCCAGCAGCCAAGGACTAGCGGGGGGGCGGAGCACAGATACGCAGTATTTT. Translation: CASSQGLAGGRSTDTQYF.

The V gene is TRBV19, the J gene TRBJ2-1; 11 bases agree with TRBD2. V shed 5 bases, J shed 9 bases, and the junction held 12 bases outside the gene matches. The length of the CDR3 is 16 residues. Germline V gives CDR1 LNHDA, CDR2 SQIVND (reference sequence). CDR3 sequence: CASSGIAGGDPLEQFF. The CDR3 DNA follows: TGTGCCAGTAGTGGAATAGCGGGGGGGGACCCTCTTGAGCAGTTCTTC.

The J gene is TRBJ1-2, the V gene TRBV6-2 or TRBV6-3; TRBD1 is a possible D gene (6 bases). The germline gives CDR1 MNHEY, CDR2 SVGEGT. Trimming removed 7 bases at V and 10 bases at J, with 19 bases between. CDR3 size: 13 residues. The CDR3 DNA reads TGTGCCAGCACCTACTCGGGGGGGCACGACTACACCTTC. Amino acid sequence: CASTYSGGHDYTF.

The rearrangement joins TRBV18 to TRBJ1-5; D is undetermined. The CDR3 runs 14 residues. From germline, CDR1 is KGHSH and CDR2 LQKENI. Trimming took 3 bases from V and 6 from J, leaving 12 bases between them. CDR3 amino acids: CASSPLGGRQPQHF. The CDR3 bases are TGTGCCAGCTCACCCCTTGGAGGGCGTCAGCCCCAGCATTTT.

V and J are TRBV6-5 and TRBJ2-1, with 14 nucleotides matching TRBD2. This CDR3 is 15 amino acids long. Germline lookup yields CDR1 MNHEY and CDR2 SVGAGI. Trimming removed 6 bases from V and 7 bases from J; junction bases left unmatched: 5. The CDR3 DNA is TGTGCCAGCAGGACTAGCGGGGGGGCGTCAAATGAGCAGTTCTTC. Translated, it gives CASRTSGGASNEQFF.

V gene TRBV10-3 combines with J gene TRBJ1-5, with TRBD1 matching over 7 bases. V shed 10 bases and J 0 bases; nucleotides not matched to a gene: 9. Germline loops: CDR1 ENHRY, CDR2 SYGVKD. This CDR3 comprises 15 residues. The CDR3 DNA sequence: TGTGCCACCCAGGACAGGCCAGATAGCAATCAGCCCCAGCATTTT. This encodes CATQDRPDSNQPQHF.

The chain joins TRBV5-5 to TRBJ1-5; D is perhaps TRBD1 (5 bases). Germline values: CDR1 SGHKS, CDR2 YYEKEE (reference sequence). Trimming removed 4 bases from V and 5 bases from J, with 13 bases in between. The CDR3 consists of 14 residues. CDR3 loop: CASSRATGDQPQHF. The CDR3 coding sequence is TGTGCCAGCAGCCGGGCAACAGGCGATCAGCCCCAGCATTTT.

V is TRBV28 and J is TRBJ1-6; 9 bases are a match to TRBD1. The CDR3 loop spans 18 amino acids. The V gene's germline CDR1 is MDHEN and CDR2 SYDVKM. The V segment lost 5 bases and the J segment 0 bases; nucleotides outside the gene matches: 8. The CDR3 reads CASSTGTGLSSYNSPLHF. The CDR3 coding sequence is TGTGCCAGCAGTACCGGGACAGGGCTTAGCTCCTATAATTCACCCCTCCACTTT.

The chain recombines TRBV29-1 with TRBJ2-7; possible D gene TRBD1, 8 bases. V lost 6 bases, J lost 6 bases, and 18 bases lay in between. In germline, CDR1 is SQVTM, CDR2 ANQGSEA. CDR3 length: 13 amino acids. CDR3 DNA: TGCAGCGTCGCCGGGAGGACAGGGAGCGAGCAGTACTTC. Protein sequence: CSVAGRTGSEQYF.

The V call is TRBV6-1, the J call TRBJ2-2, with D maybe TRBD2 (6 bases). The V end was cut by 2 bases, the J end by 6 bases, with 10 bases between. CDR1 is MNHNS and CDR2 is SASEGT in the germline V gene. This CDR3 comprises 14 residues. CDR3 sequence: CASSEPQRAGELFF. In DNA form, the CDR3 reads TGTGCCAGCAGTGAACCCCAGCGGGCCGGGGAGCTGTTTTTT.

The chain links TRBV2 to TRBJ1-1; D remains unclear. Germline V CDR1 and CDR2: SNHLY, FYNNEI. Trimming left V 0 bases short and J 5 bases short, with 7 bases between. The CDR3 consists of 13 residues. DNA for the CDR3: TGTGCCAGCAGTGAAGCGGAGCCTACTGAAGCTTTCTTT. Translation: CASSEAEPTEAFF.

The CDR3 sequence: CASSQQAGGQETQYF. CDR3 nucleotides: TGTGCCAGCAGCCAACAAGCGGGGGGCCAAGAGACCCAGTACTTC. The chain couples TRBV14 to TRBJ2-5; 9 bases map to TRBD2. Germline CDR1 is SGHDN and CDR2 is FVKESK. The J segment lost 1 base and the V segment lost 2 bases, leaving 2 bases of the junction unmatched. This CDR3 has 15 residues. The complete variable domain, with remaining parts taken from reference TRBV14 and TRBJ2-5, reads EAGVTQFPSHSVIEKGQTVTLRCDPISGHDNLYWYRRVMGKEIKFLLHFVKESKQDESGMPNNRFLAERTGGTYSTLKVQPAELEDSGVYFCASSQQAGGQETQYFGPGTRLLVL.